This T cell receptor (beta chain) came from a study of blood T cell repertoires in COVID-19 (dated by TCRdb to 2019 to 2021). Background on the whole study: Collaborator samples came from the United States, Italy and Spain and covered acute and convalescent phases of COVID-19. The material from the prospective study consisted of cDNA or gDNA derived from T cells, B-cell-depleted T cells, or PBMCs. The dataset comprised deeply sampled blood TCRbeta repertoires from subjects exposed to, actively infected with, or recovered from COVID-19. The repertoires were made available in a free public database intended to serve as a resource for research on the immune response to SARS-CoV-2. The samples were drawn from the first 160 participants of the ongoing ImmuneRACE study and from over 950 subjects provided by 6 global collaborators. Sample metadata almost always included a de-identified subject ID, COVID-19 status, age in years and sex. Where HLA class I and class II types were available, the types were taken from metadata supplied by the sample provider, not from assay-based typing. The paper's findings and limits, for the study overall: The quantity of clinical and demographic metadata differed by source and by participant and was supplied without curation.

About this clone: Its cognate antigen has yet to be identified. Per-base qualities were not stored, and no clone one base away is much larger.

Collaborating institutions collected whole blood in K2EDTA tubes following their own protocols. Collaborator samples were shipped for TCRbeta analysis as frozen whole blood, isolated PBMCs, or DNA extracted from either sample type. TCRbeta CDR3 regions were amplified from genomic DNA using the immunoSEQ Assay, a bias-controlled multiplex PCR. For the original study's pipeline: The number of nucleated cells in each sample was estimated by amplification of reference gene primers within the assay. Sequence reads were collapsed and filtered to measure the absolute abundance of every unique TCRbeta CDR3 rearrangement. For each sample, productive Simpson clonality was calculated as the square root of Simpson's diversity index over productive rearrangements. Imported from immuneACCESS, the table was reduced by TCRdb to in-frame sequences with V and J called. These copies leave out some clones; in studies compared against another copy, an unresolved V gene accounts for under half, and the cause of the remainder is not known. V and J calls and clone size come straight from that table; D and trimming were deduced from the DNA. This sample comprises about 260,000 clones, about 88% of them detected only once. Jointly, the top ten make up about 2% of the sample.

Counted from cysteine to phenylalanine, this CDR3 has 17 amino acids. The only DNA kept is the CDR3, 51 bases in frame from the first base. V has 4 bases trimmed and J has 3 bases trimmed; junction bases matching no gene number 12. Reading the germline V gene (reference sequence) gives CDR1 GTSNPN and CDR2 SVGIG. The TCR sequence derives from a man younger than 40 with active or convalescent COVID-19. The chain employs TRBV30 and TRBJ2-3; 11 nucleotides in the junction match TRBD2. The source material was peripheral blood. Here the CDR3 is given as CAWKVAGGPGLTDTQYF. In nucleotide form, the sequence is TGTGCCTGGAAGGTAGCGGGGGGGCCGGGTCTTACAGATACGCAGTATTTT.